The T cell receptor (beta chain) under discussion was sequenced for a study of shared clonotypes between healthy human individuals. The germline V gene encodes CDR1 GTSNPN and CDR2 SVGIG (reference sequence). The CDR3 consists of 15 residues. Profiled with immunoSEQ multiplex PCR; TCRdb holds only in-frame clones, not every one. The profile shows about a million clones, around 77% of them singletons. In its sample, this clone was seen a few times. The junction does not match germline at one end; this may be a read error. Other DNA sequences from this sample encode an identical CDR3 as well. The clonotype comes from a man between 18 and 29 years old in good health. Some clones in this sample may be carry-over from other donors' samples. The chain has TRBV30 and TRBJ1-5; TRBD1 might be the D (5 bases). The source material was memory CD4+ T cells from PBMCs. Documented subset: CD45RA-negative fraction. The CDR3 sequence is CAWRDGGGRNQPQHF. The CDR3 DNA follows: TGTGCATGGAGGGACGGGGGGGGAAGGAATCAGCCCCAGCATTTT.